This TCR beta chain was identified in a study of blood T cell repertoires in COVID-19. This table comes from immunoSEQ multiplex PCR, and its TCRdb copy is limited to in-frame clones, with some not included. The table shows 72,000 or so clones, with 90% occurring only once. This CDR3 spans 16 amino acids. V lost 4 bases, J lost 0 bases, and 13 bases lay in between. CDR1 is MNHNY, CDR2 SVGAGI, per germline (reference sequence). This TCR was sampled from a woman aged 80 or older with acute or convalescent COVID-19. Sequenced input: peripheral blood. The rearrangement joins TRBV6-6 to TRBJ1-3; D not resolved. The CDR3 coding sequence is TGTGCCAGCAGTTCCACTCATGCCTACTCTGGAAACACCATATATTTT. This encodes CASSSTHAYSGNTIYF.